Presented here are 26 T cell receptor beta chains from one specimen sequenced in a study of CD8+ T cells in alopecia areata. The treatment is: oral pan-JAK inhibitor, 5-10 mg twice daily. In each case, RNA was isolated and then reverse transcribed into cDNA as the sequencing template. Profiling relied on immunoSEQ multiplex PCR, and the TCRdb table lists in-frame clones only, not all of them. The sample lists more than 130,000 clones; 65% to 90% were seen once. The sequences come from CD8+ T cells sorted from blood, collected at week 4, from a patient treated with tofacitinib. The receptors derive from a human donor with alopecia areata.

This CDR3 is CASSQEAGGGMNTEAFF. CDR3 bases: TGTGCCAGCAGCCAAGAGGCCGGCGGAGGTATGAACACTGAAGCTTTCTTT. The chain couples TRBV4-2 to TRBJ1-1, with no clear D. V was cut by 0 bases and J by 0 bases, with 14 bases left in between. The CDR3 sequence is 17 residues long. Germline CDR1 and CDR2: LGHNA and YNFKEQ.

This clone was detected once. The CDR3 loop reads CASSYSIGGPTEAFF. The CDR3 nucleotides read TGTGCCAGCAGTTACTCGATAGGGGGTCCCACTGAAGCTTTCTTT. This chain uses TRBV6-5 with TRBJ1-1; D possibly corresponds to TRBD1 (6 bases). Trimming took 0 bases from V and 4 from J, leaving 12 bases between them. Germline V gene data show CDR1 as MNHEY and CDR2 as SVGAGI. The CDR3 length is 15 residues.

This chain joins TRBV7-2 and TRBJ2-1, with 12 nucleotides matching TRBD2. Germline CDR1 reads SGHTA; CDR2 reads FQGNSA. V lost 4 bases to trimming and J lost 6 bases; unmatched junction nucleotides: 10. The CDR3 spans 17 residues. CDR3 DNA sequence: TGTGCCAGCAGCTCCCCCTCTAGCGGGGGGGCCGTCAATGAGCAGTTCTTC. It is translated as CASSSPSSGGAVNEQFF.

J is TRBJ1-1 and V is TRBV4-3; 7 nucleotides align to TRBD1. The ends lost 3 bases at V and 1 base at J; junction bases unmatched: 5. Per germline, CDR1 LGHNA and CDR2 YSLEER. CDR3 length: 15 residues. CDR3 protein: CASSHQGDPNTEAFF. CDR3 DNA sequence: TGCGCCAGCAGCCATCAGGGGGACCCGAACACTGAAGCTTTCTTT.

The chain joins TRBV21-1 to TRBJ2-6; the DNA was not used to check the table's D call, TRBD1. TRBV21-1 is a recognized pseudogene. CDR3 length: 19 amino acids. The CDR3 loop reads CASSKVGSAGGGWANVLTF. DNA of the CDR3: TGTGCCAGCAGCAAAGTGGGTTCGGCAGGGGGCGGTTGGGCCAACGTCCTGACTTTC.

The chain combines TRBV27 with TRBJ2-3, with no clear D. Trimming took off 2 bases at V and 1 base at J, with 22 bases between the two ends. The germline V gene encodes CDR1 MNHEY and CDR2 SMNVEV (reference sequence). This CDR3 spans 19 amino acids. In nucleotides, the CDR3 is TGTGCCAGCAGTTTAGGCCCGACGCTCCCTGAGACACGCACAGATACGCAGTATTTT. Protein: CASSLGPTLPETRTDTQYF.

The table lists this clone with a few counts. Since a much larger clone is just one base distant, this may be a read error. The V and J genes are TRBV7-3 and TRBJ1-2, with TRBD1 matching 8 bases. This CDR3 spans 15 amino acids. Looked up from germline, CDR1 is SGHTA and CDR2 is FQGTGA. The CDR3 protein is CASSQDRTGQYGYTF. CDR3 DNA sequence: TGCGCCAGCAGCCAAGATAGGACAGGGCAATATGGCTACACCTTC.

V usage is TRBV21-1 and J usage is TRBJ1-4. TRBV21-1 is noted as a pseudogene. The CDR3 has 15 amino acids. The CDR3 nucleotides read TGTGCCAGCAGCAAATCGTCGGGGGCTAATGAAAAACTGTTTTTT. The encoded protein is CASSKSSGANEKLFF.

The rearrangement uses TRBV23-1 and TRBJ2-1; D perhaps matches TRBD1 (6 bases). TRBV23-1 carries the ORF label, with uncertain function. Trimming shortened V by 7 bases and J by 7 bases, and 11 bases separated the two germline ends. The CDR3 loop spans 12 amino acids. In DNA, the CDR3 is TGCGCCAGCAAACGCGACAGGAATGAGCAGTTCTTC. Its protein is CASKRDRNEQFF.

This clone was counted a few times. Distinct nucleotide sequences in the sample also encode this CDR3. This sequence joins TRBV5-6 and TRBJ1-1; D gene uncertain. This CDR3 spans 12 amino acids. Trimming cost V 0 bases and J 7 bases, with 7 bases left between them. CDR1 is SGHDT and CDR2 is YYEEEE in the germline V gene. For the CDR3, the DNA is TGTGCCAGCAGCTTGGGACGCGGTGAAGCTTTCTTT. Protein sequence: CASSLGRGEAFF.

This chain links TRBV10-3 with TRBJ2-7, with 10 bases aligning to TRBD1. CDR1 and CDR2 from the germline V gene are ENHRY and SYGVKD. J was trimmed by 3 bases and V by 10 bases; bases with no gene match: 9. CDR3 length equals 14 residues. The CDR3 sequence is CATQGWDRGYEQYF. The CDR3 coding sequence is TGTGCCACCCAGGGGTGGGACAGGGGCTACGAGCAGTACTTC.

This clone was observed a single time. The genes are TRBV5-6 and TRBJ2-3; the match to TRBD2 covers 14 bases. CDR1 SGHDT and CDR2 YYEEEE come from the germline V gene. With V trimmed by 0 bases and J by 2 bases, 2 bases remained unmatched. The CDR3 sequence is 17 residues long. CDR3 in DNA: TGTGCCAGCAGCTTGGGACTAGCGGGGGGGCCCACAGATACGCAGTATTTT. It is translated as CASSLGLAGGPTDTQYF.

The rearrangement links TRBV6-5 to TRBJ2-6, with a tentative D call TRBD1 (6 bases). Between the trimmed V and J ends, which lost 4 bases and 1 base, there was a span of 11 bases. There are 16 residues in the CDR3. Germline V gives CDR1 MNHEY, CDR2 SVGAGI. The CDR3 is CASSLYRASGANVLTF. The CDR3 DNA sequence: TGTGCCAGCAGTTTGTACAGGGCGTCTGGGGCCAACGTCCTGACTTTC.

CDR3 sequence (DNA): TGCAGCGTTGTTTACGCCGGGGAGCTGTTTTTT. As protein: CSVVYAGELFF. J is TRBJ2-2 and V is TRBV29-1; D remains ambiguous. The CDR3 has 11 amino acids. The V gene's germline CDR1 is SQVTM and CDR2 ANQGSEA. The V and J ends lost 4 bases and 6 bases respectively, with 6 bases between them.

The chain recombines TRBV13 with TRBJ2-7; 8 bases fit TRBD1. Germline V lookup: CDR1 PRHDT, CDR2 FYEKMQ (reference sequence). This CDR3 comprises 14 residues. With 5 bases clipped from V and 4 bases from J, the junction kept 7 bases outside the gene matches. The CDR3, as DNA: TGTGCCAGCAGCCTTATGGGGACAGGTTACGAGCAGTACTTC. Protein: CASSLMGTGYEQYF.

The chain employs TRBV4-1 and TRBJ1-5; 7 nucleotides agree with TRBD1. CDR3 length: 13 amino acids. Germline V gene sequence: CDR1 MGHRA, CDR2 YSYEKL. V gave up 5 bases and J gave up 2 bases; unmatched junction bases: 0. The CDR3 protein is CASSDRGNQPQHF. The CDR3 coding sequence is TGCGCCAGCAGCGACAGGGGCAATCAGCCCCAGCATTTT.

This chain uses TRBV6-6 with TRBJ2-7; D is perhaps TRBD1 or TRBD2 (5 bases each). Trimming shortened V by 0 bases and J by 5 bases, and 8 bases separated the two germline ends. CDR1 is MNHNY and CDR2 is SVGAGI in the germline V gene (reference sequence). This CDR3 region has 13 residues. CDR3 nucleotide sequence: TGTGCCAGCAGTTACTCAGAGGGGAACGAGCAGTACTTC. Translated, it gives CASSYSEGNEQYF.

The chain has TRBV30 and TRBJ1-2, with D perhaps TRBD1 (5 bases). V gave up 0 bases and J gave up 8 bases, with 10 bases separating them. CDR3 length: 12 amino acids. From germline, CDR1 is GTSNPN and CDR2 SVGIG (reference sequence). The CDR3 DNA reads as TGTGCCTGGAGTGTAGACAGTTACGGCTACACCTTC. It codes for CAWSVDSYGYTF.

Worth noting for this clone: At the DNA level, this CDR3 is encoded by other sequences in the same sample as well. The chain is built from TRBV7-9 and TRBJ1-1; D call uncertain. The germline CDR1 and CDR2 sequences are SEHNR and FQNEAQ (reference sequence). The CDR3 has 13 residues. Trimming pared 0 bases from V and 1 base from J, leaving 3 bases between. In DNA form, the CDR3 reads TGTGCCAGCAGCTTAGCAGGGAACACTGAAGCTTTCTTT. It codes for CASSLAGNTEAFF. Together with reference TRBV7-9 and TRBJ1-1, the CDR3 gives the full variable domain: DTGVSQNPRHKITKRGQNVTFRCDPISEHNRLYWYRQTLGQGPEFLTYFQNEAQLEKSRLLSDRFSAERPKGSFSTLEIQRTEQGDSAMYLCASSLAGNTEAFFGQGTRLTVV.

V is TRBV6-5 and J is TRBJ1-1, with a weak D call TRBD1 (6 bases). Germline CDR1 is MNHEY and CDR2 is SVGAGI. CDR3 length: 15 amino acids. Between the trimmed V and J ends, which lost 0 bases and 1 base, there was a span of 9 bases. CDR3 amino acids: CASSYSSGANTEAFF. The CDR3 DNA follows: TGTGCCAGCAGTTACTCTTCAGGGGCGAACACTGAAGCTTTCTTT.

This chain connects TRBV7-9 to TRBJ1-2; 8 nucleotides agree with TRBD1. The CDR3 is made up of 14 amino acids. Trimming removed 5 bases from V and 2 bases from J; junction bases left unmatched: 4. CDR1 and CDR2 from the germline V gene are SEHNR and FQNEAQ (reference sequence). The CDR3: CASSEGQGNYGYTF. The CDR3 nucleotides read TGTGCCAGCAGCGAAGGACAGGGAAACTATGGCTACACCTTC.

CDR3 loop: CASSLAGASDTQYF. The CDR3 nucleotides read TGTGCCAGCAGCCTAGCGGGGGCTTCAGATACGCAGTATTTT. The rearrangement links TRBV7-3 to TRBJ2-3; 10 nucleotides match TRBD2. With V trimmed by 5 bases and J by 4 bases, 3 bases remained unmatched. Germline CDR1 and CDR2: SGHTA and FQGTGA. The length of the CDR3 is 14 residues.

A single count supports this clone. The chain carries TRBV4-3 and TRBJ2-1; D is unclear. Between the trimmed V and J ends, which lost 0 bases and 4 bases, there was a span of 10 bases. There are 15 residues in the CDR3. Germline V CDR1 and CDR2: LGHNA, YSLEER. The CDR3 region is CASSQEATSYNEQFF. CDR3 DNA sequence: TGCGCCAGCAGCCAAGAAGCTACCTCTTACAATGAGCAGTTCTTC.

This clone was found once. J is TRBJ2-4 and V is TRBV4-2; maybe TRBD2 (6 bases). The CDR3 length is 16 residues. Germline CDR1 LGHNA, CDR2 YNFKEQ. Trimming cost V 1 base and J 3 bases, with 13 bases left between them. This CDR3 is CASSQGTGEGKNIQYF. For the CDR3, the DNA is TGTGCCAGCAGCCAAGGCACGGGGGAAGGCAAAAACATTCAGTACTTC.

The chain employs TRBV5-4 and TRBJ1-1; the D is unclear. The V and J ends lost 2 bases and 4 bases respectively, with 9 bases between them. The CDR3 covers 13 residues. CDR1 and CDR2 (germline): SGHNT, YYREEE (reference sequence). The chain's CDR3 is CASSFATTTEAFF. The DNA of the CDR3 is TGTGCCAGCAGCTTCGCCACAACCACTGAAGCTTTCTTT.

V gene TRBV29-1 combines with J gene TRBJ1-2; TRBD1 agrees at 8 bases. After removal of 5 bases from V and 4 bases from J, the junction contained 3 bases not matched to a gene. The CDR3 extends over 12 amino acids. The germline V gene has CDR1 SQVTM and CDR2 ANQGSEA. CDR3 sequence (DNA): TGCAGCGTTCCCGGGACAGGCTATGGCTACACCTTC. Protein sequence: CSVPGTGYGYTF.